This record concerns one TCR beta chain sequence. Its antigen remains unknown. These data come from a study of cytomegalovirus exposure and HLA in healthy donors. As for the study in general: As released early, the data held some 85 million unique TCRs from HLA-typed donors.

PCR employed 60 Vbeta and 13 Jbeta primers. The assay was immunoSEQ multiplex PCR, and TCRdb's table has in-frame clones only and misses some. The profile shows roughly 120,000 clones, about 79% of them singletons. When sampled, the donors appeared nominally healthy, though they likely had unrecorded immune exposures. Study-wide findings and caveats: Sequencing likely caused a cluster of highly shared sequence variants. Listed as cytomegalovirus-associated were 150 or so TCR beta chains.

The sequence derives from a man between 50 and 59 years old in good health and CMV-seronegative. Sequencing was carried out using PBMCs.

CDR3 amino acids: CASSHRRTSGLDTQYF. CDR3 in DNA: TGTGCCAGCAGCCACCGAAGGACTAGCGGCTTAGATACGCAGTATTTT. The chain employs TRBV5-6 and TRBJ2-3; 10 bases align to TRBD2. The CDR3 covers 16 residues. V was clipped by 4 bases and J by 5 bases; unmatched bases: 10. From germline, CDR1 is SGHDT and CDR2 YYEEEE.